This T cell receptor beta chain was identified during a study of T-cell memory formation after mild COVID-19 (dated by TCRdb to the early 2020s). Background on the whole study: Most TCR sequence clusters were specific to one of the two donors. Two young, previously healthy adult volunteers made up the cohort, one male and one female. Longitudinal TCRalpha and TCRbeta repertoire sequencing tracked T-cell clones expanding and contracting after mild COVID-19 in a couple of donors. Beyond this particular receptor, the publication reports: Contracting CD4+ clones were found mainly in CM and EM memory subsets, while CD8+ clones were enriched in EMRA. Whether the second-wave clones peaking on day 37 were SARS-CoV-2 specific was not confirmed. Some responding clones were found in pre-infection memory, which suggests that pre-existing cross-reactive memory T cells took part in the SARS-CoV-2 response. Clones contracting from day 15 to 85 had balanced CD4/CD8 phenotypes, while a second wave expanding from day 15 to 37 was biased towards CD4+. The study covered only a couple of mild cases, and larger cohorts including severe cases with pre-infection samples were considered necessary.

From the cysteine through the phenylalanine, the CDR3 covers 12 amino acids. Just the 36-base CDR3 DNA is kept, in frame starting at base 1. As encoded in the germline V gene, CDR1 is KGHSH while CDR2 is LQKENI. Between the V and J ends, shortened by 3 bases and 6 bases respectively, the junction contains 9 bases. TCRdb lists the instrument as Illumina NovaSeq 6000. Using 5'RACE with constant-segment primers, TCRalpha and TCRbeta cDNA libraries were constructed, with sample barcodes and unique molecular identifiers added in the process. RNA was extracted from every sample with Trizol reagent. Amplification of the libraries took two PCR steps, and the second step added a second sample barcode plus Illumina TruSeq adapters. Libraries were sequenced on an Illumina NovaSeq with 2 x 150 bp paired-end reads. The paper's processing steps were these. With migec v1.2.7, reads were demultiplexed and then collapsed into UMI-guided consensus sequences. With mixcr v2.1.11, UMI consensuses were aligned to TRA and TRB V and J templates and assembled into clonotypes. A clonotype was counted as expanded or contracted only when both edgeR and NoisET called the clonotype significant, with the noise models trained on biological replicates. edgeR calls used a false discovery rate-adjusted p below 0.01 and a log2 fold-change threshold of 1. As an exploratory analysis of dynamics, max-normalized trajectories of the 1000 most abundant clonotypes were examined by PCA with hierarchical clustering. Each responding clone was given a CD4 or CD8 phenotype based on the CD4+ and CD8+ repertoires, which had been sequenced separately. TCRdb reprocessing: public reads trimmed at Q25 with fastp, clones called with MiXCR, in-frame beta chains kept. Rows are unified per CDR3 protein, each entry keeping the most common DNA and genes. The V and J calls were determined by TCRdb, not by the authors. The sample includes about 560,000 distinct CDR3 sequences, with less than 25% observed a single time. Approximately 8.4% of the sample lies in the top ten.

Ficoll-Paque density gradient centrifugation was used to isolate PBMCs. Worth noting for this clonotype: The antigen this receptor binds is unknown. Qualities for individual bases were not recorded, and no much larger clone is one base off.

Sequenced sample: PBMCs or a T cell subset sorted from them (not recorded which). Recombination connected TRBV18 to TRBJ2-7; the D gene cannot be named for sure. The sequence was collected from an adult woman who had mild COVID-19 (a few samples of this study predate the infection). The sample titles of this study are shuffled in the database, so cell type and time point are left out; the donor was told from shared clones. The DNA is as follows: TGTGCCAGCTCACCTGAGCTGGGCGAGCAGTACTTC. It translates to CASSPELGEQYF.